There are a few counts of the clone carrying this T cell receptor beta chain. Its cognate antigen is unknown. V shed 8 bases, J shed 10 bases, and the junction held 22 bases outside the gene matches. CDR3 length: 16 amino acids. Germline V gene data show CDR1 as SQVTM and CDR2 as ANQGSEA. These data come from a study of T cell repertoires in cytomegalovirus infection. Study-level information: Use of recently identified HLA-C-restricted and well-studied HLA-B-restricted CMV epitopes was part of the study. Study-level results: Pooled public TCR beta family frequency picked out CMV carriers with the relevant HLA. HLA-C-restricted TCR beta clonotypes specific for CMV led the ex vivo response.

TCRdb reanalysed the reads using MiXCR and keeps one entry per CDR3 protein. This table has 650,000 to 900,000 distinct CDR3 sequences, 32% appearing once. The sample here was cultured CD8+ T cells from PBMCs, taken from culture after CMV antigen stimulation. The gene calls are TRBV29-1 and TRBJ2-1, with 8 bases matching TRBD1. The sequence was collected from a human donor in good health (CMV status not recorded). Some clones in this sample may be carry-over from other donors' samples. The CDR3 bases are TGCAGCATCGTCAGGCGTAAGGACAGGGACCGGGAGGAGCAGTTCTTC. Translation: CSIVRRKDRDREEQFF.